This entry lists 24 T cell receptor beta chains sequenced from one sample in a study of T cell changes during pregnancy in multiple sclerosis (dated by TCRdb to the late 2010s). The method was the immunoSEQ multiplex PCR assay. What TCRdb holds here is the immuneACCESS table cut down to in-frame rearrangements. Part of the clones is not present; checked against another copy, under half of the missing clones reflect an unresolved V gene, and the others are unexplained. This sample holds 35,000 to 45,000 clones; around 92% were observed only once. Under 2.5% of the sample lies in the top ten. Material: CD4+ T cells from peripheral blood mononuclear cells, obtained after pregnancy. The source is a female donor in good health, enrolled as a control in a pregnancy study.

The CDR3 nucleotides are TGTGCCAGCAGCCCCTCGGGGAACACCGGGGAGCTGTTTTTT. It encodes CASSPSGNTGELFF. The V gene is TRBV28, the J gene TRBJ2-2, with unresolved D. Germline V gives CDR1 MDHEN, CDR2 SYDVKM. CDR3 length: 14 amino acids. Deletions cut 6 bases from V and 1 base from J, with 9 bases between.

The V call is TRBV7-2, the J call TRBJ2-1; 8 bases agree with TRBD2. Per the germline V gene, CDR1 is SGHTA and CDR2 is FQGNSA. V gave up 1 base and J gave up 2 bases; unmatched junction bases: 4. The CDR3 runs to 16 residues. Here the CDR3 reads CASSLVSGDTYNEQFF. DNA of the CDR3: TGTGCCAGCAGCTTAGTTAGCGGGGATACCTACAATGAGCAGTTCTTC.

The J gene is TRBJ2-2, the V gene TRBV4-2; 9 bases agree with TRBD2. The V and J ends lost 1 base and 4 bases, in that order; junction bases with no gene match: 4. CDR1 and CDR2 (germline): LGHNA, YNFKEQ. The CDR3 spans 16 residues. The CDR3 DNA sequence: TGTGCCAGCAGCCAAGGGCTAGCGGGGCGCACCGGGGAGCTGTTTTTT. It encodes CASSQGLAGRTGELFF.

J is TRBJ2-3 and V is TRBV7-2, with D tentatively TRBD1 (10 bases). The CDR3 is made up of 18 amino acids. Germline V lookup: CDR1 SGHTA, CDR2 FQGNSA. Trimming left V 5 bases short and J 6 bases short, with 27 bases between. This chain's CDR3 is CASSRGTGASGARDTQYF. In nucleotides, the CDR3 is TGTGCCAGCAGCAGGGGGACAGGGGCTAGCGGGGCCCGGGATACGCAGTATTTT.

The chain employs TRBV2 and TRBJ1-1; D possibly corresponds to TRBD1 (6 bases). The V end lost 7 bases, the J end lost 0 bases, and 15 bases lay between the germline ends. Germline loops: CDR1 SNHLY, CDR2 FYNNEI. The CDR3 has 15 amino acids. Here the CDR3 DNA reads TGTGCCAGCACATGGATACAGGGAATGAACACTGAAGCTTTCTTT. It codes for CASTWIQGMNTEAFF.

V is TRBV9 and J is TRBJ2-5; 8 positions match TRBD2. V shed 4 bases, J shed 3 bases, and the junction held 8 bases outside the gene matches. Germline values: CDR1 SGDLS, CDR2 YYNGEE. The length of the CDR3 is 15 residues. The DNA of the CDR3 is TGTGCCAGCAGCCCGAGGGTAGCGGGAAAAGAGACCCAGTACTTC. Translation gives CASSPRVAGKETQYF.

The chain couples TRBV5-4 to TRBJ1-1, with D possibly TRBD1 on 6 matching bases. The CDR3 totals 13 residues. Germline values: CDR1 SGHNT, CDR2 YYREEE (reference sequence). Trimming stripped 2 bases from V and 2 bases from J, with 7 bases between. CDR3 in amino acids: CASSLQGNTEAFF. The CDR3 coding sequence is TGTGCCAGCAGCTTACAGGGAAACACTGAAGCTTTCTTT.

The V and J genes are TRBV28 and TRBJ2-3, with 9 bases identical to TRBD2. After removal of 2 bases from V and 4 bases from J, the junction contained 13 bases not matched to a gene. Germline CDR1 and CDR2: MDHEN and SYDVKM. The CDR3 extends over 18 amino acids. The CDR3 protein is CASSLRLAGLLGADTQYF. The CDR3 region has the DNA TGTGCCAGCAGTTTACGGCTAGCGGGACTTTTAGGGGCAGATACGCAGTATTTT.

The chain joins TRBV7-2 to TRBJ1-2; D may be TRBD1 (5 bases). CDR1 is SGHTA and CDR2 is FQGNSA in the germline V gene. Trimming shortened V by 2 bases and J by 5 bases, and 6 bases separated the two germline ends. This CDR3 comprises 12 residues. The CDR3, as DNA: TGTGCCAGCAGCTTACAGGGTTATGGCTACACCTTC. Translating gives CASSLQGYGYTF.

The chain carries TRBV28 and TRBJ1-2; D uncertain. CDR1 is MDHEN and CDR2 is SYDVKM in the germline V gene. With 2 bases removed from V and 4 bases from J, the gap between germline ends came to 5 bases. The CDR3 runs 12 residues. CDR3 loop: CASSLSFYGYTF. As DNA, the CDR3 is TGTGCCAGCAGTTTAAGCTTCTATGGCTACACCTTC.

This chain connects TRBV29-1 to TRBJ2-1; TRBD1 matches at 8 bases. Per germline, CDR1 SQVTM and CDR2 ANQGSEA. Trimming cost V 5 bases and J 4 bases; bases outside gene matches: 4. The length of the CDR3 is 13 residues. CDR3 in DNA: TGCAGCGTTAGCCAGGGGGCTTACAATGAGCAGTTCTTC. Residues: CSVSQGAYNEQFF.

V and J are TRBV6-1 and TRBJ2-7; 9 bases are a match to TRBD2. Trimming cost V 0 bases and J 1 base; bases outside gene matches: 4. From germline, CDR1 is MNHNS and CDR2 SASEGT. The CDR3 sequence is 16 residues long. CDR3 nucleotides: TGTGCCAGCAGTGAAGCGGGTAGCGGGGGATCCTACGAGCAGTACTTC. Protein sequence: CASSEAGSGGSYEQYF.

The gene calls are TRBV15 and TRBJ1-5; 9 bases align to TRBD1. V was pared by 0 bases and J by 6 bases, with 6 bases of the junction left unmatched. The CDR3 totals 16 residues. Germline V CDR1 and CDR2: LNHNV, YYDKDF (reference sequence). In DNA form, the CDR3 reads TGTGCCACCAGCAGAGAACAGGGGGCTATCCCTCAGCCCCAGCATTTT. Translating gives CATSREQGAIPQPQHF.

V and J are TRBV7-9 and TRBJ1-2; D is possibly TRBD1 (6 bases). The V and J ends lost 5 bases and 1 base respectively, with 11 bases between them. Per germline, CDR1 SEHNR and CDR2 FQNEAQ (reference sequence). The CDR3 is 14 residues long. CDR3 coding DNA: TGTGCCAGCAGCACCCTGGACAGTAACTATGGCTACACCTTC. Encoded protein: CASSTLDSNYGYTF.

This sequence joins TRBV25-1 and TRBJ2-6; D is undetermined. CDR3 length: 13 residues. V gave up 4 bases and J gave up 2 bases, with 3 bases separating them. CDR1 MGHDK and CDR2 SYGVNS come from the germline V gene. The CDR3 here is CASSVTGANVLTF. The CDR3, as DNA: TGTGCCAGCAGTGTCACTGGGGCCAACGTCCTGACTTTC.

This clone was found once. The chain recombines TRBV4-1 with TRBJ1-1, with D unresolved. Germline CDR1 reads MGHRA; CDR2 reads YSYEKL. Trimming took off 1 base at V and 4 bases at J, with 10 bases between the two ends. CDR3 length: 14 residues. The CDR3 spells CASSQVTGGTEAFF. The DNA for the CDR3 is TGCGCCAGCAGCCAAGTTACCGGAGGCACTGAAGCTTTCTTT.

The chain employs TRBV5-6 and TRBJ1-1, with D perhaps TRBD1 (5 bases). CDR1 and CDR2 (germline): SGHDT, YYEEEE. The V end was cut by 1 base, the J end by 1 base, with 8 bases between. The CDR3 extends over 14 amino acids. CDR3 sequence (DNA): TGTGCCAGCAGCTTGAATGACAGGAACACTGAAGCTTTCTTT. This translates into CASSLNDRNTEAFF.

The rearrangement uses TRBV12-5 and TRBJ2-2, with TRBD1 matching 11 bases. The J segment lost 4 bases and the V segment lost 6 bases, leaving 4 bases of the junction unmatched. Germline V gene data show CDR1 as LGHNT and CDR2 as FRNRAP. The CDR3 runs to 15 residues. The CDR3 sequence: CASGGGTGGTGELFF. The CDR3 DNA is TGTGCTAGTGGCGGGGGGACAGGGGGCACCGGGGAGCTGTTTTTT.

The genes are TRBV25-1 and TRBJ2-6; D might be TRBD2 (6 bases). Germline CDR1 MGHDK, CDR2 SYGVNS. Trimming pared 1 base from V and 0 bases from J, leaving 13 bases between. The CDR3 contains 18 residues. For the CDR3, the DNA is TGTGCCAGCAGTGAATTCGGAGGCGGGAACTCTGGGGCCAACGTCCTGACTTTC. It yields the protein CASSEFGGGNSGANVLTF.

This clone was detected only a few times. The chain uses TRBV10-3 and TRBJ1-1, with a tentative D call TRBD1 (5 bases). Germline V gene lookup returns CDR1 ENHRY and CDR2 SYGVKD. V dropped 6 bases and J dropped 2 bases, with 10 bases sitting between them. The CDR3 length is 13 residues. CDR3 DNA sequence: TGTGCCATCAGCTTAGGGACTAACACTGAAGCTTTCTTT. Protein sequence: CAISLGTNTEAFF.

The chain links TRBV6-5 to TRBJ1-2; possible D gene TRBD1, 5 bases. Germline CDR1 MNHEY, CDR2 SVGAGI. V was clipped by 0 bases and J by 5 bases, with 10 bases between them. The CDR3 contains 14 residues. CDR3 sequence (DNA): TGTGCCAGCAGTTACTCAGGGCAGGGATATGGCTACACCTTC. Translated: CASSYSGQGYGYTF.

CDR3 nucleotide sequence: TGTGCCAGCAGTTTATGGGGGACAGTCAGCTCTGGAAACACCATATATTTT. Its protein is CASSLWGTVSSGNTIYF. This rearrangement joins TRBV28 to TRBJ1-3; 7 positions agree with TRBD1. Germline lookup yields CDR1 MDHEN and CDR2 SYDVKM. The CDR3 sequence is 17 residues long. Trimming removed 0 bases from V and 0 bases from J; junction bases left unmatched: 5.

This clone was seen only once. V gene TRBV11-2 combines with J gene TRBJ2-1; TRBD1 agrees at 7 bases. V trimming: 4 bases; J trimming: 9 bases; junction bases outside the gene matches: 9. This CDR3 has 14 amino acids. Germline CDR1 reads SGHAT; CDR2 reads FQNNGV. The CDR3 DNA follows: TGTGCCAGCAGCTCCTACAGGGGCCGTGGTGAGCAGTTCTTC. Residues: CASSSYRGRGEQFF.

The chain couples TRBV7-9 to TRBJ2-3; 13 bases match TRBD2. Germline V gene data show CDR1 as SEHNR and CDR2 as FQNEAQ (reference sequence). The trim removed 5 bases at V and 0 bases at J, leaving 5 bases unmatched. This CDR3 is 17 amino acids long. The CDR3 DNA follows: TGTGCCAGCAGCGGTGGACTAGCGGGGGTTAGCACAGATACGCAGTATTTT. It yields the protein CASSGGLAGVSTDTQYF. Based on the CDR3 plus reference TRBV7-9 and TRBJ2-3, the full variable domain is DTGVSQNPRHKITKRGQNVTFRCDPISEHNRLYWYRQTLGQGPEFLTYFQNEAQLEKSRLLSDRFSAERPKGSFSTLEIQRTEQGDSAMYLCASSGGLAGVSTDTQYFGPGTRLTVL.